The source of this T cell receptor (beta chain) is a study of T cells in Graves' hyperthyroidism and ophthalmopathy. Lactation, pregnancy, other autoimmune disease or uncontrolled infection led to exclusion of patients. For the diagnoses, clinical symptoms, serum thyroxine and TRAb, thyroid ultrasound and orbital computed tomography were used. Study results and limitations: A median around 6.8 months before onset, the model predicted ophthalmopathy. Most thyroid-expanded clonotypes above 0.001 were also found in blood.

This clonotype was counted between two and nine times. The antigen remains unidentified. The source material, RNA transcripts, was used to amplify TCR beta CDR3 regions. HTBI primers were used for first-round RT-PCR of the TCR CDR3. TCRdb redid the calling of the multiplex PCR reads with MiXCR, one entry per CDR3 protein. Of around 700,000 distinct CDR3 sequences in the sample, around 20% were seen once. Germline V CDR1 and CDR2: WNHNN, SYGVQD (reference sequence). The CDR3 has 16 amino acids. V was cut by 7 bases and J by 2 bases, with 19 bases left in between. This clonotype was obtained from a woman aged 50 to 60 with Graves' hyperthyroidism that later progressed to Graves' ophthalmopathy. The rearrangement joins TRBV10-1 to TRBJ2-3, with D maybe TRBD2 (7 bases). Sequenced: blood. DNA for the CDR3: TGCGCCAGCATCCTAATGGGGGGGCAACACACAGATACGCAGTATTTT. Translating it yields CASILMGGQHTDTQYF.